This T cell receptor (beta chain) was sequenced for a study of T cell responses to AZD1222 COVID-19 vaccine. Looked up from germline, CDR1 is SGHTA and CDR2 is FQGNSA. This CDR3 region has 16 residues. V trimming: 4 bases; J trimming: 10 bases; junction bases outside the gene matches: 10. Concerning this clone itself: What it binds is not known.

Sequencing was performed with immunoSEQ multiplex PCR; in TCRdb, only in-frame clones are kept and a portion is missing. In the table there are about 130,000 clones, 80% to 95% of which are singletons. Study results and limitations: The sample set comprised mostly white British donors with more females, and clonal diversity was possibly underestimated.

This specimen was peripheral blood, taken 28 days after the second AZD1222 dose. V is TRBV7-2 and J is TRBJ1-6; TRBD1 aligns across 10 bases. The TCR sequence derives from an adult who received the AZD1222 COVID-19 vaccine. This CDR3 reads CASSSTLGTGASPLHF. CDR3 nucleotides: TGTGCCAGCAGCTCAACCCTCGGGACAGGGGCCTCACCCCTCCACTTT. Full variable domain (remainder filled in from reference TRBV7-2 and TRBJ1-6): GAGVSQSPSNKVTEKGKDVELRCDPISGHTALYWYRQSLGQGLEFLIYFQGNSAPDKSGLPSDRFSAERTGGSVSTLTIQRTQQEDSAVYLCASSSTLGTGASPLHFGNGTRLTVT.